These 26 T cell receptor beta chains share one sample of origin, sequenced in a study of neurological immune-mediated disorders. MiXCR, applied by TCRdb to the 5' RACE reads, yields one record per CDR3 protein. The sample lists some 37,000 distinct CDR3 sequences, 4.8% occurring once. The sequencing input was CD4+ T cells from blood. Every receptor here comes from a man aged 18 to 30 in good health.

In this sample, this clonotype turned up many times. The rearrangement links TRBV6-6 to TRBJ2-2; possible D gene TRBD2, 7 bases. Germline-derived CDR1 and CDR2 are MNHNY and SVGAGI (reference sequence). V dropped 5 bases and J dropped 0 bases, with 13 bases sitting between them. The CDR3 has 16 amino acids. Written as DNA, the CDR3 is TGTGCCAGCAGTCCAAGGGGGGGCGCGAACACCGGGGAGCTGTTTTTT. Translation: CASSPRGGANTGELFF.

Many counts were recorded for this clonotype. V is TRBV18 and J is TRBJ1-2, with no clear D. CDR1 is KGHSH, CDR2 LQKENI, per germline. The CDR3 consists of 13 residues. V was shortened by 3 bases and J by 4 bases, with 9 bases between the two germline ends. This chain's CDR3 is CASSPGLAYGYTF. CDR3 DNA sequence: TGTGCCAGCTCACCCGGACTGGCCTATGGCTACACCTTC.

This clonotype was recorded many times. The V call is TRBV4-3, the J call TRBJ2-4; D gene uncertain. The CDR3 contains 16 residues. Germline V gives CDR1 LGHNA, CDR2 YSLEER. V lost 3 bases, J lost 0 bases, and 12 bases lay in between. Here the CDR3 reads CASSHSLDGAKNIQYF. The DNA for the CDR3 is TGCGCCAGCAGCCACTCATTGGACGGAGCCAAAAACATTCAGTACTTC.

Ten or more counts support this clonotype. The rearrangement uses TRBV4-3 and TRBJ2-5, with D unclear. The germline V gene encodes CDR1 LGHNA and CDR2 YSLEER. V was cut by 1 base and J by 5 bases, with 8 bases left in between. There are 13 residues in the CDR3. The CDR3 DNA follows: TGCGCCAGCAGCCAAGTGTTTTATGAGACCCAGTACTTC. Encoded protein: CASSQVFYETQYF.

This clonotype was counted at least ten times. J is TRBJ2-1 and V is TRBV5-1, with 8 bases that match TRBD2. In germline, CDR1 is SGHRS, CDR2 YFSETQ. The length of the CDR3 is 16 residues. J was trimmed by 8 bases and V by 6 bases; bases with no gene match: 16. CDR3 nucleotide sequence: TGCGCCAGCACCCGACCCGGGACTAGTTTTCCCGATGAGCAGTTCTTC. Encoded protein: CASTRPGTSFPDEQFF.

This clonotype was recorded at least ten times. The genes are TRBV6-5 and TRBJ2-4, with TRBD1 identical over 9 bases. Per the germline V gene, CDR1 is MNHEY and CDR2 is SVGAGI. The CDR3 spans 15 residues. After removal of 5 bases from V and 1 base from J, the junction contained 3 bases not matched to a gene. The CDR3, as DNA: TGTGCCAGCAGTAAAGACAGGGGGGCCAAAAACATTCAGTACTTC. This gives the protein CASSKDRGAKNIQYF.

This clonotype was counted at least ten times. This chain uses TRBV4-1 with TRBJ1-2; a weak D match, TRBD1 (5 bases). Per the germline V gene, CDR1 is MGHRA and CDR2 is YSYEKL. The length of the CDR3 is 14 residues. V was clipped by 5 bases and J by 6 bases, with 16 bases between them. The DNA of the CDR3 is TGCGCCAGCAGCATACCCGGGACGGCGAATGGCTACACCTTC. It codes for CASSIPGTANGYTF.

The table lists this clonotype with many counts. The CDR3 spells CASTYSEGRTLGGDTQYF. CDR3 nucleotides: TGTGCCAGCACCTATTCGGAGGGGCGCACCTTAGGAGGAGATACGCAGTATTTT. J is TRBJ2-3 and V is TRBV6-6; tentative D call: TRBD2 (6 bases). V lost 7 bases, J lost 5 bases, and 28 bases lay in between. The CDR3 runs to 18 residues. Looked up from germline, CDR1 is MNHNY and CDR2 is SVGAGI (reference sequence).

This clonotype was counted many times. This chain links TRBV10-1 with TRBJ1-1; possible D gene TRBD1, 5 bases. The germline V gene has CDR1 WNHNN and CDR2 SYGVQD (reference sequence). The CDR3 sequence is 16 residues long. V was clipped by 2 bases and J by 0 bases, with 13 bases between them. The CDR3 region has the DNA TGCGCCAGCAGTGAGAAGAAAGGGGTTATGAACACTGAAGCTTTCTTT. It codes for CASSEKKGVMNTEAFF.

This clonotype was observed many times. The V gene is TRBV6-2 or TRBV6-3, the J gene TRBJ1-1; D unclear. With 7 bases removed from V and 2 bases from J, the gap between germline ends came to 8 bases. The CDR3 runs 12 residues. Germline-derived CDR1 and CDR2 are MNHEY and SVGEGT. The CDR3 DNA follows: TGTGCCAGCATGGATGCAAACACTGAAGCTTTCTTT. Translation gives CASMDANTEAFF.

By share, this clonotype counts as medium-sized. The chain couples TRBV6-2 or TRBV6-3 to TRBJ2-7, with D tentatively TRBD2 (5 bases). The CDR3 is 14 amino acids. Trimming removed 3 bases at V and 5 bases at J, with 14 bases between. CDR1 is MNHEY and CDR2 is SVGEGT in the germline V gene. CDR3 nucleotides: TGTGCCAGCAGTTATTCGAGGGCTAGGGACGAGCAGTACTTC. This encodes CASSYSRARDEQYF.

This clonotype has at least ten counts. CDR3: CASSPGTGDSGANVLTF. The CDR3 nucleotides are TGTGCCAGCAGTCCTGGGACAGGGGACTCTGGGGCCAACGTCCTGACTTTC. V gene TRBV12-3 or TRBV12-4 combines with J gene TRBJ2-6; 10 bases line up with TRBD1. Trimming took 5 bases from V and 0 from J; bases not matched to a gene: 4. The CDR3 runs to 17 residues.

This chain links TRBV13 with TRBJ2-2, with 13 bases matching TRBD2. V gave up 6 bases and J gave up 5 bases; unmatched junction bases: 9. Germline values: CDR1 PRHDT, CDR2 FYEKMQ (reference sequence). The CDR3 covers 17 residues. CDR3 loop: CASRPGLAGLRTGELFF. Here the CDR3 DNA reads TGTGCCAGCAGACCGGGACTAGCGGGGCTCCGGACCGGGGAGCTGTTTTTT.

Ten or more counts support this clonotype. V gene TRBV20-1 combines with J gene TRBJ2-3, with D possibly called TRBD1 or TRBD2 (6 bases each). This CDR3 contains 15 residues. Germline CDR1 DFQATT, CDR2 SNEGSKA (reference sequence). The ends were cut back, 3 bases at V and 6 bases at J, with 19 bases in the middle. The CDR3 loop is CSASIRGGRVDTQYF. Written as DNA, the CDR3 is TGCAGTGCTAGTATTAGAGGGGGGCGGGTGGATACGCAGTATTTT.

This clonotype was counted at least ten times. This chain connects TRBV20-1 to TRBJ1-1; D not resolved. Looked up from germline, CDR1 is DFQATT and CDR2 is SNEGSKA (reference sequence). With 6 bases removed from V and 11 bases from J, the gap between germline ends came to 22 bases. The CDR3 sequence is 13 residues long. The CDR3 nucleotides are TGCAGTGCCTACATGGTGGTGGGCGGGGAGGCTTTCTTT. Protein product: CSAYMVVGGEAFF.

This clonotype was observed at least ten times. The J gene is TRBJ2-5, the V gene TRBV7-2; 12 bases agree with TRBD2. Losses at the gene ends were 3 bases for V and 7 bases for J; bases not matched to a gene: 6. CDR1 is SGHTA, CDR2 FQGNSA, per germline. The CDR3 covers 15 residues. The CDR3 protein is CASSFLASGGGTQYF. CDR3 nucleotides: TGTGCCAGCAGCTTTTTGGCTAGCGGGGGGGGGACCCAGTACTTC.

This clonotype was detected many times. The chain uses TRBV10-3 and TRBJ2-7, with D possibly matching TRBD1 (6 bases). Trimming cost V 4 bases and J 6 bases, with 13 bases left between them. The CDR3 runs 13 residues. In germline, CDR1 is ENHRY, CDR2 SYGVKD. CDR3 loop: CAISVQGAGEQYF. The DNA of the CDR3 is TGTGCCATCAGTGTACAGGGTGCCGGCGAGCAGTACTTC.

This clonotype was detected many times. This chain uses TRBV5-5 with TRBJ1-1; 8 bases map to TRBD1. CDR1 is SGHKS and CDR2 is YYEKEE in the germline V gene (reference sequence). There are 14 residues in the CDR3. V lost 4 bases, J lost 4 bases, and 6 bases stayed unmatched. The CDR3 reads CASSLRGQVTEAFF. Written as DNA, the CDR3 is TGTGCCAGCAGCCTCAGGGGGCAGGTCACTGAAGCTTTCTTT. The whole variable domain, filled in from reference TRBV5-5 and TRBJ1-1, reads DAGVTQSPTHLIKTRGQQVTLRCSPISGHKSVSWYQQVLGQGPQFIFQYYEKEERGRGNFPDRFSARQFPNYSSELNVNALLLGDSALYLCASSLRGQVTEAFFGQGTRLTVV.

This clonotype appeared many times. The chain joins TRBV7-2 to TRBJ2-2, with D perhaps matching TRBD1 or TRBD2 (5 bases each). V lost 4 bases, J lost 3 bases, and 12 bases lay in between. The CDR3 loop spans 15 amino acids. CDR1 and CDR2 from the germline V gene are SGHTA and FQGNSA. The CDR3, as DNA: TGTGCCAGCAGCTGGGACCAGACATACACCGGGGAGCTGTTTTTT. Protein: CASSWDQTYTGELFF.

This clonotype is medium-sized (0.01 to 0.1%) within its sample. The chain has TRBV20-1 and TRBJ1-1, with D hard to call. V was shortened by 3 bases and J by 1 base, with 3 bases between the two germline ends. Germline loops: CDR1 DFQATT, CDR2 SNEGSKA (reference sequence). This CDR3 is built from 11 residues. The CDR3 loop is CSARGNTEAFF. The CDR3 coding sequence is TGCAGTGCTAGGGGGAACACTGAAGCTTTCTTT.

This clonotype has a count of ten or more. The rearrangement joins TRBV29-1 to TRBJ1-2; D unclear. V was cut by 4 bases and J by 7 bases, with 7 bases left in between. Germline V gene lookup returns CDR1 SQVTM and CDR2 ANQGSEA. CDR3 length equals 10 residues. In DNA, the CDR3 is TGCAGCGTTGGGTCCCCTGGCTACACCTTC. It translates to CSVGSPGYTF.

This clonotype showed up many times. The rearrangement uses TRBV5-1 and TRBJ2-1, with 7 bases lining up with TRBD2. The CDR3 is made up of 16 amino acids. Germline lookup yields CDR1 SGHRS and CDR2 YFSETQ. Trimming took 0 bases from V and 0 from J; bases not matched to a gene: 3. The CDR3 nucleotides are TGCGCCAGCAGCTTGGGGCTAGCGGCCTCCTACAATGAGCAGTTCTTC. Its translation is CASSLGLAASYNEQFF.

There are many counts of this clonotype. The chain recombines TRBV20-1 with TRBJ2-4; D might be TRBD1 or TRBD2, each matching 5 bases. This CDR3 spans 15 amino acids. Trimming cost V 0 bases and J 7 bases, with 16 bases left between them. Germline V gene data show CDR1 as DFQATT and CDR2 as SNEGSKA (reference sequence). The CDR3 is CSARDHGQGANIQYF. The DNA for the CDR3 is TGCAGTGCTAGAGATCATGGGCAGGGAGCGAACATTCAGTACTTC.

This clonotype has ten or more counts. V and J are TRBV9 and TRBJ1-2; tentative D call: TRBD1 (6 bases). CDR1 SGDLS and CDR2 YYNGEE come from the germline V gene. With 4 bases removed from V and 9 bases from J, the gap between germline ends came to 13 bases. This CDR3 comprises 12 residues. In nucleotides, the CDR3 is TGTGCCAGCAGCTTACAGGGCATGCGCTACACCTTC. It codes for CASSLQGMRYTF.

This clonotype has ten or more counts. The gene calls are TRBV18 and TRBJ1-2, with TRBD1 matching 8 bases. CDR1 KGHSH and CDR2 LQKENI come from the germline V gene. V was pared by 3 bases and J by 4 bases, with 7 bases of the junction left unmatched. The CDR3 runs 15 residues. The CDR3 coding sequence is TGTGCCAGCTCACCGGACAGGGACTCCCTCTATGGCTACACCTTC. It encodes CASSPDRDSLYGYTF.

The chain combines TRBV20-1 with TRBJ2-1, with D unclear. Trimming pared 3 bases from V and 6 bases from J, leaving 18 bases between. This CDR3 spans 15 amino acids. The germline V gene has CDR1 DFQATT and CDR2 SNEGSKA (reference sequence). CDR3 loop: CSASGLGTPGNEQFF. The CDR3 region has the DNA TGCAGTGCTAGTGGTTTAGGTACCCCGGGCAATGAGCAGTTCTTC.